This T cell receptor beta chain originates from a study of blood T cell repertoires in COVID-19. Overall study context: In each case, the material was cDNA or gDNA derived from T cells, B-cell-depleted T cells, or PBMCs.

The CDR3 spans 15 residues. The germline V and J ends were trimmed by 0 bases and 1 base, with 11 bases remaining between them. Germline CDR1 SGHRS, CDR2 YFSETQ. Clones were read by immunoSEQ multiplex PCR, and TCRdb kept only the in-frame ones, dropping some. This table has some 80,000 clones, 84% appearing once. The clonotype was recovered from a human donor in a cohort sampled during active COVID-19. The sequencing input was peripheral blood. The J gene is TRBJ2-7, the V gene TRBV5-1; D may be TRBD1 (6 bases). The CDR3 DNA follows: TGCGCCAGCAGCTTGGCACTACAGGGATCCTACGAGCAGTACTTC. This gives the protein CASSLALQGSYEQYF.